What follows are 22 T cell receptor beta chains derived from one specimen sequenced in a study of CD8+ T cells in alopecia areata. TCR sequencing used cDNA made by reverse transcription of extracted RNA. Only in-frame clones appear in the TCRdb table, and some are missing; sequencing was by immunoSEQ multiplex PCR. The table lists around 120,000 clones, approximately 57% of them singletons, with 5.7% in the top ten. Treatment of the sample: oral pan-JAK inhibitor, 5-10 mg twice daily. This sample comprised CD4+ T cells sorted from blood, obtained at week 4, from a patient treated with tofacitinib. The receptors were sampled from a human donor with alopecia areata.

The genes are TRBV5-1 and TRBJ1-5; D gene unclear. In germline, CDR1 is SGHRS, CDR2 YFSETQ. V was shortened by 0 bases and J by 0 bases, with 7 bases between the two germline ends. The CDR3 has 15 amino acids. CDR3 region: CASSLDGISNQPQHF. DNA for the CDR3: TGCGCCAGCAGCTTGGACGGGATTAGCAATCAGCCCCAGCATTTT.

Points on this clone: The same CDR3 arises from other DNA sequences in this sample as well. The chain links TRBV29-1 to TRBJ2-5; D uncertain. This CDR3 spans 12 amino acids. V was clipped by 1 base and J by 2 bases, with 5 bases between them. CDR1 and CDR2 (germline): SQVTM, ANQGSEA. The CDR3 spells CSVEGPQETQYF. The CDR3 nucleotides are TGCAGCGTTGAAGGACCACAAGAGACCCAGTACTTC.

J is TRBJ2-1 and V is TRBV6-6, with D tentatively TRBD1 (5 bases). The CDR3 loop spans 13 amino acids. V was clipped by 5 bases and J by 9 bases, with 14 bases between them. CDR1 is MNHNY, CDR2 SVGAGI, per germline (reference sequence). The CDR3 sequence: CASSRQGFGEQFF. DNA of the CDR3: TGTGCCAGCAGTCGCCAGGGATTTGGTGAGCAGTTCTTC.

The rearrangement uses TRBV7-2 and TRBJ2-7; D might be TRBD1 (5 bases). In germline, CDR1 is SGHTA, CDR2 FQGNSA. Trimming cost V 2 bases and J 2 bases, with 13 bases left between them. The CDR3 length is 15 residues. For the CDR3, the DNA is TGTGCCAGCAGCTTATCCAGGGTTGGGACCTACGAGCAGTACTTC. Amino acid sequence: CASSLSRVGTYEQYF.

This chain links TRBV27 with TRBJ2-3; D is possibly TRBD2 (5 bases). The germline V and J ends were trimmed by 5 bases and 0 bases, with 27 bases remaining between them. There are 20 residues in the CDR3. From germline, CDR1 is MNHEY and CDR2 SMNVEV (reference sequence). CDR3 DNA sequence: TGTGCCAGCAGTAAGGTGGTGGGAGCGGTGACATCAACTAGCACAGATACGCAGTATTTT. Amino acids: CASSKVVGAVTSTSTDTQYF.

This chain joins TRBV4-1 and TRBJ2-3; D ambiguous. The germline V gene has CDR1 MGHRA and CDR2 YSYEKL. V gave up 0 bases and J gave up 2 bases, with 12 bases separating them. The CDR3 extends over 16 amino acids. The CDR3 sequence: CASSQDKSPLTDTQYF. CDR3 nucleotide sequence: TGCGCCAGCAGCCAAGATAAGTCGCCCCTCACAGATACGCAGTATTTT.

This clone occurred a few times. The rearrangement uses TRBV10-3 and TRBJ2-2; no reliable D call. Per the germline V gene, CDR1 is ENHRY and CDR2 is SYGVKD. This CDR3 has 14 residues. With 1 base removed from V and 0 bases from J, the gap between germline ends came to 3 bases. The CDR3 spells CAISEYANTGELFF. The CDR3 DNA is TGTGCCATCAGTGAGTACGCGAACACCGGGGAGCTGTTTTTT.

This chain links TRBV19 with TRBJ1-2; TRBD1 might be the D (5 bases). V dropped 5 bases and J dropped 4 bases, with 11 bases sitting between them. The CDR3 loop spans 13 amino acids. The germline CDR1 and CDR2 sequences are LNHDA and SQIVND (reference sequence). The CDR3 DNA sequence: TGTGCCAGTAGTTCCCAGGGAGTCTATGGCTACACCTTC. It codes for CASSSQGVYGYTF.

Only a few counts were recorded for this clone. The V call is TRBV29-1, the J call TRBJ1-2, with 7 bases lining up with TRBD1. CDR3 size: 13 residues. The ends lost 4 bases at V and 3 bases at J; junction bases unmatched: 5. From germline, CDR1 is SQVTM and CDR2 ANQGSEA. This CDR3 reads CSVGGGADYGYTF. CDR3 nucleotides: TGCAGCGTTGGAGGGGGCGCTGACTATGGCTACACCTTC.

This sequence joins TRBV30 and TRBJ2-3; D is ambiguous. The ends were cut back, 4 bases at V and 4 bases at J, with 12 bases in the middle. The CDR3 covers 13 residues. CDR1 is GTSNPN, CDR2 SVGIG, per germline (reference sequence). CDR3 sequence (DNA): TGTGCCTGGATCCCAGGCGGATCAGATACGCAGTATTTT. As protein: CAWIPGGSDTQYF.

V gene TRBV2 combines with J gene TRBJ2-5; 8 bases agree with TRBD1. The CDR3 consists of 14 residues. Germline V gives CDR1 SNHLY, CDR2 FYNNEI. The trim removed 4 bases at V and 5 bases at J, leaving 6 bases unmatched. The CDR3 region has the DNA TGTGCCAGCAGTGTCAGGGGGCAGTGGGAGACCCAGTACTTC. Translated, it gives CASSVRGQWETQYF.

The chain is built from TRBV19 and TRBJ1-1, with 8 positions matching TRBD1. With V trimmed by 10 bases and J by 2 bases, 6 bases remained unmatched. Germline V gene lookup returns CDR1 LNHDA and CDR2 SQIVND (reference sequence). CDR3 length equals 13 residues. The DNA for the CDR3 is TGTGCCACAGGGGGCTGGCAAAACACTGAAGCTTTCTTT. It codes for CATGGWQNTEAFF.

V usage is TRBV30 and J usage is TRBJ1-4, with D unresolved. V lost 3 bases and J 10 bases, leaving 12 bases between the germline ends. Per the germline V gene, CDR1 is GTSNPN and CDR2 is SVGIG (reference sequence). The CDR3 totals 12 residues. CDR3 sequence (DNA): TGTGCCTGGAGGCTGGAGTGGGGAAAACTGTTTTTT. Its translation: CAWRLEWGKLFF. The variable domain in full, with the rest retrieved from reference TRBV30 and TRBJ1-4, is SQTIHQWPATLVQPVGSPLSLECTVEGTSNPNLYWYRQAAGRGLQLLFYSVGIGQISSEVPQNLSASRPQDRQFILSSKKLLLSDSGFYLCAWRLEWGKLFFGSGTQLSVL.

The rearrangement uses TRBV5-6 and TRBJ2-1, with D maybe TRBD1 (6 bases). From germline, CDR1 is SGHDT and CDR2 YYEEEE. The CDR3 runs 13 residues. V was trimmed by 5 bases and J by 8 bases, leaving 14 bases between them. CDR3 in amino acids: CASSFRGADEQFF. The CDR3 DNA reads as TGTGCCAGCAGTTTCAGGGGTGCCGATGAGCAGTTCTTC.

CDR3 loop: CASSLVPSDTQYF. In DNA form, the CDR3 reads TGCGCCAGCAGCTTGGTCCCCTCAGATACGCAGTATTTT. V gene TRBV5-1 combines with J gene TRBJ2-3, with D hard to call. The CDR3 spans 13 residues. Trimming took 0 bases from V and 4 from J, leaving 6 bases between them. Germline loops: CDR1 SGHRS, CDR2 YFSETQ.

J is TRBJ2-1 and V is TRBV30; D is unresolved. V lost 3 bases, J lost 4 bases, and 10 bases lay in between. Germline V gene data show CDR1 as GTSNPN and CDR2 as SVGIG (reference sequence). The CDR3 spans 13 residues. CDR3 DNA sequence: TGTGCCTGGAGCTCCGGGTTTTACAATGAGCAGTTCTTC. Translation: CAWSSGFYNEQFF.

The rearrangement links TRBV27 to TRBJ1-1; possible D gene TRBD1, 5 bases. This CDR3 is built from 15 residues. V was cut by 8 bases and J by 1 base, with 17 bases left in between. Germline V gives CDR1 MNHEY, CDR2 SMNVEV (reference sequence). CDR3 DNA sequence: TGTGCCAGCTCCCCGTCGGGACTCCCGAACACTGAAGCTTTCTTT. It codes for CASSPSGLPNTEAFF.

V is TRBV28 and J is TRBJ2-7; D not certain. The CDR3 totals 11 residues. Trimming pared 7 bases from V and 6 bases from J, leaving 10 bases between. Germline CDR1 reads MDHEN; CDR2 reads SYDVKM. CDR3 in amino acids: CASTFKTEQYF. CDR3 sequence (DNA): TGTGCCAGCACCTTCAAGACCGAGCAGTACTTC.

This chain connects TRBV7-2 to TRBJ2-5; 9 bases align to TRBD1. The CDR3 loop spans 15 amino acids. CDR1 SGHTA and CDR2 FQGNSA come from the germline V gene. V lost 2 bases to trimming and J lost 2 bases; unmatched junction nucleotides: 3. CDR3 region: CASSLLGQGQETQYF. The CDR3 DNA sequence: TGTGCCAGCAGCTTATTGGGACAGGGACAAGAGACCCAGTACTTC.

J is TRBJ1-2 and V is TRBV30, with D hard to call. Germline loops: CDR1 GTSNPN, CDR2 SVGIG (reference sequence). The CDR3 sequence is 14 residues long. V was shortened by 0 bases and J by 4 bases, with 12 bases between the two germline ends. The CDR3 coding sequence is TGTGCCTGGAGTGTCGTTTCAGTCATCTATGGCTACACCTTC. Translation gives CAWSVVSVIYGYTF.

The gene calls are TRBV20-1 and TRBJ1-2; possible D gene TRBD1, 5 bases. Trimming took 4 bases from V and 5 from J, leaving 8 bases between them. From germline, CDR1 is DFQATT and CDR2 SNEGSKA (reference sequence). The CDR3 sequence is 11 residues long. The CDR3 sequence: CSATEGYGYTF. Written as DNA, the CDR3 is TGCAGTGCTACAGAGGGGTATGGCTACACCTTC.

CDR3 DNA: TGTGCCAGCAGCTTAGTAGGTGGTTACGAGCAGTACTTC. Its translation: CASSLVGGYEQYF. The rearrangement joins TRBV11-3 to TRBJ2-7; D remains unclear. With 1 base removed from V and 4 bases from J, the gap between germline ends came to 8 bases. This CDR3 comprises 13 residues. Per germline, CDR1 SGHNT and CDR2 YENEEA.